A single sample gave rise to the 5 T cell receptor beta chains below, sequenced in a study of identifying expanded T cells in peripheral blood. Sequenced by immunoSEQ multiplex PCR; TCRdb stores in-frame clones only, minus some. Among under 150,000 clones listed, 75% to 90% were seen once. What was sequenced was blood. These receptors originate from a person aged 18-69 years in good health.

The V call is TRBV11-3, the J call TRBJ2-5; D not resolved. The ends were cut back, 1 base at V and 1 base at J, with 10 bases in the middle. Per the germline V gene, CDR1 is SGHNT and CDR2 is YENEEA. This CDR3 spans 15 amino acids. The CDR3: CASSLGDDGQETQYF. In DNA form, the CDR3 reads TGTGCCAGCAGCTTAGGAGACGACGGCCAAGAGACCCAGTACTTC.

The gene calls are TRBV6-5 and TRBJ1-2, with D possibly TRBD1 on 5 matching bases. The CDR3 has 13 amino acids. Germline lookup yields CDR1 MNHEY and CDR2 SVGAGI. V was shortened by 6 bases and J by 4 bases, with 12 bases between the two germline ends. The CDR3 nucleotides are TGTGCCAGCAGCCGGGGACGGTTCTATGGCTACACCTTC. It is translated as CASSRGRFYGYTF.

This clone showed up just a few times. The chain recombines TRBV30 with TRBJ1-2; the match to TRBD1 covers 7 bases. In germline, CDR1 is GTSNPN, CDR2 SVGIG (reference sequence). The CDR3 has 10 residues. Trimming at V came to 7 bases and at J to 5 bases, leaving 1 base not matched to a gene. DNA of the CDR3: TGTGCCTTACAGGGGTATGGCTACACCTTC. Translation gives CALQGYGYTF. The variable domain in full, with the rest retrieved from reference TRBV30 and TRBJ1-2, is SQTIHQWPATLVQPVGSPLSLECTVEGTSNPNLYWYRQAAGRGLQLLFYSVGIGQISSEVPQNLSASRPQDRQFILSSKKLLLSDSGFYLCALQGYGYTFGSGTRLTVV.

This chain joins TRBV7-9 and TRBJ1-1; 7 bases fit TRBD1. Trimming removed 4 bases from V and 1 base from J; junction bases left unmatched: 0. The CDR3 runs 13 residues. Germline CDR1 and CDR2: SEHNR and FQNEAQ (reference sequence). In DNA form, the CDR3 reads TGTGCCAGCAGCTGGACAGGGAACACTGAAGCTTTCTTT. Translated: CASSWTGNTEAFF.

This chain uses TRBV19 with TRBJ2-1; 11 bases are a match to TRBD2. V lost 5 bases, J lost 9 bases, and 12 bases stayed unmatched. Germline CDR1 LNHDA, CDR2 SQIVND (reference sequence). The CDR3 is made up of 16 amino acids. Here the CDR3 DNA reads TGTGCCAGTAGTCATAGGCTAGCGGGAGGATCGGGTGAGCAGTTCTTC. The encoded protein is CASSHRLAGGSGEQFF.